This T cell receptor beta chain was sequenced in a study of CD8 T cells in ankylosing spondylitis. TCRdb processed the 5' RACE reads anew with MiXCR; each CDR3 protein has one entry. The sample has 750,000 to 850,000 distinct CDR3 sequences, about 11% seen once. This clonotype was observed a few times. Its antigen is undetermined. Broader study findings: Among TCR beta sequences, a motif of eight highly homologous variants appeared characteristic of ankylosing spondylitis blood. Some motif variants had been reported before (in reactive arthritis synovial fluid and blood).

Deletions cut 2 bases from V and 10 bases from J, with 17 bases between. Germline V gene lookup returns CDR1 DFQATT and CDR2 SNEGSKA (reference sequence). The CDR3 contains 13 residues. The chain carries TRBV20-1 and TRBJ1-1; D possibly corresponds to TRBD1 (5 bases). The sequence derives from a male donor with ankylosing spondylitis. Sample: blood, either unsorted or a sorted T cell fraction (not recorded which). The CDR3 nucleotides read TGCAGTGCTAGAAGACGAGGGGCGACGCCAGCTTTCTTT. Its translation: CSARRRGATPAFF.